This T cell receptor beta chain was documented in a study of T-cell reconstitution after alpha-beta-depleted transplantation in children. Of note for this clonotype: Its antigen is not known.

CDR3 length equals 15 residues. Germline assignment: CDR1 MDHEN and CDR2 SYDVKM. The junction had 7 bases not matched to a gene; V was cut back by 4 bases and J by 6 bases. Study results and caveats: Newly produced T cells mostly accounted for T-cell counts and diversity one year post-transplant. Day-60 TCRbeta diversity that was high in some patients was derived from surviving recipient T cells and thymic progenitors. Reports say that about two months after transplant, the alpha-beta T cells came out of several hundred graft clones that had expanded.

Preparation of the TCRbeta library was carried out with unique molecular identifiers. MiXCR, run by TCRdb on the PCR reads, gives a single entry per CDR3 protein. Among about 98,000 distinct CDR3 sequences, 23% were seen once, and the ten largest hold about a fifth. The TCR comes from a boy aged 2 to 10 with acute lymphoblastic leukemia, due to receive a stem cell transplant. Sample: PBMCs, taken before TCRalphabeta/CD19-depleted stem cell transplant. The V and J genes are TRBV28 and TRBJ1-5; TRBD1 matches at 9 bases. The CDR3 DNA reads TGTGCCAGCAGTTCTACAGGGGGCCTGGGTCAGCCCCAGCATTTT. It is translated as CASSSTGGLGQPQHF.